These T cell receptor beta chains were read from a single sample in a study of shared clonotypes between healthy human individuals. Produced via immunoSEQ multiplex PCR; TCRdb's table is partial and in-frame only. The profile shows fewer than 850,000 clones, 72% of them singletons. The specimen was memory CD4+ T cells sorted from blood. These receptor sequences come from a woman under 40 in good health. The CDR3 runs from the conserved cysteine through the conserved F or W. The order of the fields is clone size, D gene, V gene, J gene, CDR3 protein, CDR3 DNA. A D gene is named only where the DNA matches it firmly. The size field is filled for only some rows; it gives once, few, many or a size class.

size: NA; D: NA; V: TRBV10-2; J: TRBJ2-7; CDR3: CASSEWRGGEQYF; DNA: TGCGCCAGCAGTGAGTGGAGGGGGGGCGAGCAGTACTTC
size: NA; D: TRBD2; V: TRBV2; J: TRBJ2-4; CDR3: CASNAASGSKNIQYF; DNA: TGTGCCAGCAACGCGGCTAGCGGGAGCAAAAACATTCAGTACTTC
size: once; D: NA; V: TRBV7-9; J: TRBJ1-3; CDR3: CASSLVGNTIYF; DNA: TGTGCCAGCAGCTTAGTCGGCAACACCATATATTTT
size: few; D: NA; V: TRBV28; J: TRBJ2-1; CDR3: CASSAPGGPESEQFF; DNA: TGTGCCAGCAGTGCCCCTGGGGGGCCGGAGAGTGAGCAGTTCTTC
size: NA; D: TRBD1; V: TRBV5-1; J: TRBJ2-1; CDR3: CASSWGTELNEQFF; DNA: TGCGCCAGCAGCTGGGGGACAGAGTTGAATGAGCAGTTCTTC
size: NA; D: TRBD2; V: TRBV27; J: TRBJ2-7; CDR3: CASRPNSASGTYEQYF; DNA: TGTGCCAGCAGGCCCAACTCGGCTAGCGGGACCTACGAGCAGTACTTC
size: NA; D: TRBD2; V: TRBV7-8; J: TRBJ2-7; CDR3: CASSLGPSGAYEQYF; DNA: TGTGCCAGCAGCTTAGGCCCTAGCGGAGCCTACGAGCAGTACTTC
size: NA; D: NA; V: TRBV5-1; J: TRBJ1-1; CDR3: CASSLRLNTEAFF; DNA: TGCGCCAGCAGCTTGCGACTGAACACTGAAGCTTTCTTT
size: NA; D: NA; V: TRBV28; J: TRBJ1-3; CDR3: CASSPPTTSAGNTIYF; DNA: TGTGCCAGCAGCCCCCCGACGACTTCGGCTGGAAACACCATATATTTT
size: NA; D: TRBD2; V: TRBV5-4; J: TRBJ2-1; CDR3: CASSRRTSGTDYNEQFF; DNA: TGTGCCAGCAGCCGCCGGACTAGCGGGACAGATTACAATGAGCAGTTCTTC
size: NA; D: NA; V: TRBV6-5; J: TRBJ1-5; CDR3: CASRPRGDQPQHF; DNA: TGTGCCAGCAGACCCCGGGGGGACCAGCCCCAGCATTTT
size: NA; D: TRBD2; V: TRBV9; J: TRBJ2-7; CDR3: CASSVGPGGTYEQYF; DNA: TGTGCCAGCAGCGTAGGGCCGGGAGGAACCTACGAGCAGTACTTC
size: NA; D: NA; V: TRBV28; J: TRBJ1-1; CDR3: CASSLGGRTEAFF; DNA: TGTGCCAGCAGTTTGGGGGGCCGTACTGAAGCTTTCTTT
size: once; D: NA; V: TRBV4-2; J: TRBJ2-1; CDR3: CASSQELVYNEQFF; DNA: TGTGCCAGCAGCCAAGAGTTGGTCTACAATGAGCAGTTCTTC
size: NA; D: NA; V: TRBV29-1; J: TRBJ2-2; CDR3: CSTSAENTGELFF; DNA: TGCAGCACCAGTGCAGAGAACACCGGGGAGCTGTTTTTT